These 4 T cell receptor beta chains were sequenced from one sample in a study of blood T cell repertoires in COVID-19. Libraries were prepared by immunoSEQ multiplex PCR; TCRdb keeps only in-frame clonotypes and omits some of them. The sample records 50,000 to 55,000 clones, 89% being singletons. Material for sequencing was peripheral blood. The receptors stem from a man aged 55 to 70 with active COVID-19.

This clone was detected a few times. J is TRBJ2-1 and V is TRBV5-1; 11 bases agree with TRBD2. Germline CDR1 is SGHRS and CDR2 is YFSETQ. J lost 8 bases, V lost 4 bases, and 8 bases had no gene match. The CDR3 covers 15 residues. The DNA of the CDR3 is TGCGCCAGCAGCCTTAGCGGGAGGGCCGAATATGAGCAGTTCTTC. This sequence encodes CASSLSGRAEYEQFF. Combining the CDR3 with reference TRBV5-1 and TRBJ2-1 gives the whole variable domain KAGVTQTPRYLIKTRGQQVTLSCSPISGHRSVSWYQQTPGQGLQFLFEYFSETQRNKGNFPGRFSGRQFSNSRSEMNVSTLELGDSALYLCASSLSGRAEYEQFFGPGTRLTVL.

The rearrangement uses TRBV4-2 and TRBJ1-2, with D possibly TRBD1 on 5 matching bases. Germline CDR1 is LGHNA and CDR2 is YNFKEQ. CDR3 size: 16 residues. Trimming pared 1 base from V and 4 bases from J, leaving 16 bases between. CDR3 region: CASSQGGEGAGYGYTF. CDR3 in DNA: TGTGCCAGCAGCCAAGGAGGAGAAGGGGCAGGCTATGGCTACACCTTC.

The chain recombines TRBV10-3 with TRBJ2-7; 7 nucleotides align to TRBD2. The CDR3 has 13 amino acids. Losses at the gene ends were 11 bases for V and 0 bases for J; bases not matched to a gene: 7. Germline V CDR1 and CDR2: ENHRY, SYGVKD. CDR3 coding DNA: TGTGCCCTAGGGACTACGAGCTCCTACGAGCAGTACTTC. Protein: CALGTTSSYEQYF.

This chain links TRBV28 with TRBJ2-1; TRBD2 matches at 8 bases. CDR3 length: 16 amino acids. The V gene's germline CDR1 is MDHEN and CDR2 SYDVKM. V lost 5 bases to trimming and J lost 4 bases; unmatched junction nucleotides: 10. The CDR3 here is CASSPLVREVYNEQFF. The CDR3 DNA reads as TGTGCCAGCAGTCCCCTCGTGCGGGAGGTGTACAATGAGCAGTTCTTC.